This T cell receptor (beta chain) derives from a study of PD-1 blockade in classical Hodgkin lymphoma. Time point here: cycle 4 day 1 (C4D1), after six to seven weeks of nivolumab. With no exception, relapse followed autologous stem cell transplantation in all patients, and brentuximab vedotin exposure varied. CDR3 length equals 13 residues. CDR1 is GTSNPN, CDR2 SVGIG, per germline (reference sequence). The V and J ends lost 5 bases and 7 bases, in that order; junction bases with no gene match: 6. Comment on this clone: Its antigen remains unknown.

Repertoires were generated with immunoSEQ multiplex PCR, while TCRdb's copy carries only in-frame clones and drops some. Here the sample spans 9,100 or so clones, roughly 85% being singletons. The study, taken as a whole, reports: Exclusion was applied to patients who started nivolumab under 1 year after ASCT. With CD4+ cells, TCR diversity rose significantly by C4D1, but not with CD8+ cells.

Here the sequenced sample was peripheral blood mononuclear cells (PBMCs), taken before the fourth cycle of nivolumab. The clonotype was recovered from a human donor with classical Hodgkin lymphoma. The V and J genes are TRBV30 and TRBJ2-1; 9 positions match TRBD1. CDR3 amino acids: CAWSGTGINEQFF. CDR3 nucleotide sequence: TGTGCCTGGTCCGGGACAGGGATTAATGAGCAGTTCTTC. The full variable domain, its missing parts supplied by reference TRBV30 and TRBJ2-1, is SQTIHQWPATLVQPVGSPLSLECTVEGTSNPNLYWYRQAAGRGLQLLFYSVGIGQISSEVPQNLSASRPQDRQFILSSKKLLLSDSGFYLCAWSGTGINEQFFGPGTRLTVL.